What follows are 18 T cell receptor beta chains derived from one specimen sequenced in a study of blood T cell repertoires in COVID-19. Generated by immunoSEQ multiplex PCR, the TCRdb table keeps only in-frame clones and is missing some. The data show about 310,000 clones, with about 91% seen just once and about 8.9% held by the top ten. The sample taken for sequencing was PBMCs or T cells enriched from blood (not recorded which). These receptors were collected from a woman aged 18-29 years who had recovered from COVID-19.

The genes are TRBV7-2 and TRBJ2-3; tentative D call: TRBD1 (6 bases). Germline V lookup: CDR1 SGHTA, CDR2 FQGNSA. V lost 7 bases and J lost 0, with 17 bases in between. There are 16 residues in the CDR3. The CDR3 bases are TGTGCCAGCAACCCAAAGTACAGGGCTAGCACAGATACGCAGTATTTT. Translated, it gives CASNPKYRASTDTQYF.

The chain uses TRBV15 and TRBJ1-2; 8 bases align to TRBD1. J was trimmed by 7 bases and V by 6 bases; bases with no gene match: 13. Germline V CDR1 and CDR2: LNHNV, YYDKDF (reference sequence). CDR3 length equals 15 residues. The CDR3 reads CATSFVVDRDCGYTF. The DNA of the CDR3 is TGTGCCACCAGTTTTGTGGTGGACAGGGATTGTGGCTACACCTTC.

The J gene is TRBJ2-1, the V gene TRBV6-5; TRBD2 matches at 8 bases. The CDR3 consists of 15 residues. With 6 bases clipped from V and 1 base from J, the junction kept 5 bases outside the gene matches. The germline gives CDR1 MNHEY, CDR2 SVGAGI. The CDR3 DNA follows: TGTGCCAGCAGCAAAGCGGGAGTTTCCTACAATGAGCAGTTCTTC. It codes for CASSKAGVSYNEQFF.

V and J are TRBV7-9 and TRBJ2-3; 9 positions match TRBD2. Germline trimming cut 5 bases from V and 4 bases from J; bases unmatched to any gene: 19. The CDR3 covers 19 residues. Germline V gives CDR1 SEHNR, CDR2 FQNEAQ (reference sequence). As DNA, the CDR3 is TGTGCCAGCAGCCCCGGGACTAGCAACGTTGGTGGGTCTGCAGATACGCAGTATTTT. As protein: CASSPGTSNVGGSADTQYF. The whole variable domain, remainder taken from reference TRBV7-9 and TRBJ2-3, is DTGVSQNPRHKITKRGQNVTFRCDPISEHNRLYWYRQTLGQGPEFLTYFQNEAQLEKSRLLSDRFSAERPKGSFSTLEIQRTEQGDSAMYLCASSPGTSNVGGSADTQYFGPGTRLTVL.

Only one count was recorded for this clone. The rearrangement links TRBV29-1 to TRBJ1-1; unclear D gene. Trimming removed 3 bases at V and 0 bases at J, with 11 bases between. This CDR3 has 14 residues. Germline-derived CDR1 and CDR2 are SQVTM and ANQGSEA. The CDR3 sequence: CSVDGGVVNTEAFF. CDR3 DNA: TGCAGCGTTGATGGTGGAGTCGTGAACACTGAAGCTTTCTTT. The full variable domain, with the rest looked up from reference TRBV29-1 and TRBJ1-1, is SAVISQKPSRDICQRGTSLTIQCQVDSQVTMMFWYRQQPGQSLTLIATANQGSEATYESGFVIDKFPISRPNLTFSTLTVSNMSPEDSSIYLCSVDGGVVNTEAFFGQGTRLTVV.

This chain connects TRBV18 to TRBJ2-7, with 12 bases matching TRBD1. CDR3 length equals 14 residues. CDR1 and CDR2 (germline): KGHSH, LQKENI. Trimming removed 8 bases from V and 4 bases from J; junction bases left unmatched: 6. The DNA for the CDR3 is TGTGCCAGCCAAACGGGACAGGGGGCTTACGAGCAGTACTTC. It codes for CASQTGQGAYEQYF.

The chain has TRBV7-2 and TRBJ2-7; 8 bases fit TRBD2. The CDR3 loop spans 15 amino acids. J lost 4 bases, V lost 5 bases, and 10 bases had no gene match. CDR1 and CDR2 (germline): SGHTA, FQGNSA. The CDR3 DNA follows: TGTGCCAGCAGCCTCCGGACTAGCCTTTTTTACGAGCAGTACTTC. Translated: CASSLRTSLFYEQYF.

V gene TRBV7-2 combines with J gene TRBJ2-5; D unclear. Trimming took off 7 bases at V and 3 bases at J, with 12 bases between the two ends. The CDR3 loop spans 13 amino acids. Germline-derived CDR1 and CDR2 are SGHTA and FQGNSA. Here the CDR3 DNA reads TGTGCCAGCACCAATTACAAGAAAGAGACCCAGTACTTC. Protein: CASTNYKKETQYF.

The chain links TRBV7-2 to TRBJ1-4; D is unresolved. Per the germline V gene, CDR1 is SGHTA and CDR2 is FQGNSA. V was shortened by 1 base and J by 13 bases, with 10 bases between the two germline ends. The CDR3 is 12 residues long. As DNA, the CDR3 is TGTGCCAGCAGCTTAGGAAGCGGGGTACTGTTTTTT. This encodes CASSLGSGVLFF.

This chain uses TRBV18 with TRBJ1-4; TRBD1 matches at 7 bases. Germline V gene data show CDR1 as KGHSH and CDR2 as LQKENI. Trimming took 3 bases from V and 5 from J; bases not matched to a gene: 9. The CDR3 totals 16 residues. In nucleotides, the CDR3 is TGTGCCAGCTCACCTCGCTCTTCGACAGGGAATGAAAAACTGTTTTTT. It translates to CASSPRSSTGNEKLFF.

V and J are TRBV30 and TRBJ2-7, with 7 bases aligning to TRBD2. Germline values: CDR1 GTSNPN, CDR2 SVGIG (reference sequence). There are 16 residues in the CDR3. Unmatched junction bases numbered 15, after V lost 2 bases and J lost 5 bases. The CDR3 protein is CAWSPRGGGRGNEQYF. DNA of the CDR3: TGTGCCTGGAGTCCCCGGGGCGGGGGACGGGGGAACGAGCAGTACTTC.

The CDR3 DNA is TGTGCCAGTAGTGTGACAGGGGTCCTCATGAACACTGAAGCTTTCTTT. This codes for CASSVTGVLMNTEAFF. This chain connects TRBV19 to TRBJ1-1; the match to TRBD1 covers 8 bases. The CDR3 has 16 residues. The germline V gene encodes CDR1 LNHDA and CDR2 SQIVND (reference sequence). V lost 5 bases to trimming and J lost 0 bases; unmatched junction nucleotides: 8.

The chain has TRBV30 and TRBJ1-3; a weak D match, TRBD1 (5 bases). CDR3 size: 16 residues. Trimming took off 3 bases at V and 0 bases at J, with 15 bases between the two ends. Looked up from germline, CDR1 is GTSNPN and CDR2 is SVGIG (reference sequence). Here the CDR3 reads CAWRVGTLSSGNTIYF. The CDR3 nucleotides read TGTGCCTGGAGGGTTGGGACTTTAAGCTCTGGAAACACCATATATTTT.

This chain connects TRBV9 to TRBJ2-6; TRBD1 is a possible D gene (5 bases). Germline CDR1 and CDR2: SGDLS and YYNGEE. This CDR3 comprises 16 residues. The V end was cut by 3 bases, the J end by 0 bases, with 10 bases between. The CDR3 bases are TGTGCCAGCAGCGGTGGGGCCCCCTCTGGGGCCAACGTCCTGACTTTC. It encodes CASSGGAPSGANVLTF.

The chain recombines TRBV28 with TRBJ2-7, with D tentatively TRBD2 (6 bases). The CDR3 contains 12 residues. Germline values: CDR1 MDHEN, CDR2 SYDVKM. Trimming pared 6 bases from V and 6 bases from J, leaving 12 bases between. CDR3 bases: TGTGCCAGCAGAGATCTGGGGGGCGAGCAGTACTTC. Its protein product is CASRDLGGEQYF.

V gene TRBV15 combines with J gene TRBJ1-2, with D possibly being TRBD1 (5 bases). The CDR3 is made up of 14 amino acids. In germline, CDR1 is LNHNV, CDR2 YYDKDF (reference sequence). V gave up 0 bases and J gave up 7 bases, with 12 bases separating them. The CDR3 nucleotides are TGTGCCACCAGCAGAGACAGGGTTTTAGGTGGCTACACCTTC. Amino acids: CATSRDRVLGGYTF.

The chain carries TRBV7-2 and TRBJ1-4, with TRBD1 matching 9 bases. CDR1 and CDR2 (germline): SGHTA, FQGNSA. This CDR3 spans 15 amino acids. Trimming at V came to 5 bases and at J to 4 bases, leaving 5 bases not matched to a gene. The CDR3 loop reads CASSQRGQGNEKLFF. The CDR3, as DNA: TGTGCCAGCAGCCAACGGGGACAGGGTAATGAAAAACTGTTTTTT.

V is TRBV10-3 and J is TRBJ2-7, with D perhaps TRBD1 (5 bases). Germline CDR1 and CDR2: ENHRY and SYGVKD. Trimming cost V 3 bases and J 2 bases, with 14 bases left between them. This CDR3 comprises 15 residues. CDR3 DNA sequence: TGTGCCATCAGTGACTTGGAGCAGGGAACCTACGAGCAGTACTTC. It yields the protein CAISDLEQGTYEQYF.